These T cell receptor beta chains were read from a single sample in a study of human T cells and chemical hapten exposure. TCRdb reanalysed the RACE reads using MiXCR and keeps one entry per CDR3 protein. The sample has about 190,000 distinct CDR3 sequences, approximately 26% seen once. Source: whole blood, taken in connection with sensitization to the hapten diphenylcyclopropenone (DPC). These TCRs come from a woman aged 40 to 50 with alopecia areata. Some clones in this sample may be carry-over from other donors' samples. The CDR3 runs from the conserved cysteine through the conserved F or W. Each record gives: clone size, V gene, D gene, J gene, CDR3 protein, CDR3 DNA. The D gene is left open where the match is weak. Rows may omit the clone size; those that give it use once, few, many or a size class.

abundance: few
v_gene: TRBV11-2
d_gene: TRBD1
j_gene: TRBJ2-7
CDR3aa: CASSFWTGTISYEQYF
CDR3nt: TGTGCCAGCAGCTTTTGGACAGGAACCATCTCCTACGAGCAGTACTTC

abundance: many
v_gene: TRBV20-1
d_gene: TRBD2
j_gene: TRBJ2-1
CDR3aa: CSAASAGVNYNEQFF
CDR3nt: TGCAGTGCTGCATCAGCGGGAGTGAACTACAATGAGCAGTTCTTC

abundance: few
v_gene: TRBV7-9
d_gene: -
j_gene: TRBJ1-2
CDR3aa: CASSSSYYGYTF
CDR3nt: TGTGCCAGCAGCTCCAGTTACTATGGCTACACCTTC

abundance: -
v_gene: TRBV28
d_gene: TRBD2
j_gene: TRBJ2-7
CDR3aa: CASSSLAGGSFSKYF
CDR3nt: TGTGCCAGCAGTTCCCTAGCGGGGGGCAGCTTCTCTAAGTACTTC

abundance: few
v_gene: TRBV5-8
d_gene: -
j_gene: TRBJ1-5
CDR3aa: CASSLPGGDQPQHF
CDR3nt: TGTGCCAGCAGCTTGCCCGGGGGCGATCAGCCCCAGCATTTT

abundance: few
v_gene: TRBV12-3/TRBV12-4
d_gene: TRBD2
j_gene: TRBJ2-1
CDR3aa: CASSFGGGGHNEQFF
CDR3nt: TGTGCCAGCAGTTTTGGGGGCGGGGGGCACAATGAGCAGTTCTTC

abundance: -
v_gene: TRBV7-7
d_gene: TRBD2
j_gene: TRBJ2-1
CDR3aa: CASSRTSGRYSEQFF
CDR3nt: TGTGCTAGCAGCCGGACTAGCGGGAGATATAGTGAGCAGTTCTTC

abundance: -
v_gene: TRBV27
d_gene: TRBD2
j_gene: TRBJ2-3
CDR3aa: CASSPNGLAADTQYF
CDR3nt: TGTGCCAGCAGCCCTAACGGACTAGCGGCAGATACGCAGTATTTT

abundance: -
v_gene: TRBV6-2/TRBV6-3
d_gene: -
j_gene: TRBJ1-1
CDR3aa: CASSYMWDAKQGTRAFF
CDR3nt: TGTGCCAGCAGTTATATGTGGGACGCGAAACAGGGAACGAGAGCTTTCTTT

abundance: -
v_gene: TRBV27
d_gene: TRBD2
j_gene: TRBJ2-3
CDR3aa: CASRRELAGASDTQYF
CDR3nt: TGTGCCAGCAGGAGGGAACTAGCGGGAGCTTCAGATACGCAGTATTTT

abundance: -
v_gene: TRBV7-9
d_gene: -
j_gene: TRBJ2-3
CDR3aa: CASSSPSTDTQYF
CDR3nt: TGTGCCAGCAGTTCTCCTAGCACAGATACGCAGTATTTT

abundance: -
v_gene: TRBV4-3
d_gene: -
j_gene: TRBJ1-5
CDR3aa: CASSQDRFGNQPQHF
CDR3nt: TGCGCCAGCAGCCAAGATCGGTTTGGAAATCAGCCCCAGCATTTT

abundance: few
v_gene: TRBV11-2
d_gene: TRBD2
j_gene: TRBJ2-2
CDR3aa: CASSPGLAFVSAGELFF
CDR3nt: TGTGCCAGCAGCCCGGGACTAGCGTTTGTTTCGGCCGGGGAGCTGTTTTTT

abundance: few
v_gene: TRBV5-6
d_gene: -
j_gene: TRBJ2-7
CDR3aa: CASSLMGRGSYEQYF
CDR3nt: TGTGCCAGCAGCTTGATGGGGCGCGGGTCCTACGAGCAGTACTTC

abundance: few
v_gene: TRBV5-1
d_gene: -
j_gene: TRBJ1-1
CDR3aa: CASSLQTGTEAFF
CDR3nt: TGCGCCAGCAGCTTGCAGACAGGCACTGAAGCTTTCTTT

abundance: -
v_gene: TRBV6-2/TRBV6-3
d_gene: TRBD1
j_gene: TRBJ2-1
CDR3aa: CASSSRQGIGNNEQFF
CDR3nt: TGTGCCAGCAGTTCCCGACAGGGGATAGGGAACAATGAGCAGTTCTTC

abundance: -
v_gene: TRBV20-1
d_gene: -
j_gene: TRBJ1-1
CDR3aa: CSALGPGRMNTEAFF
CDR3nt: TGCAGTGCCCTAGGTCCGGGGCGCATGAACACTGAAGCTTTCTTT

abundance: many
v_gene: TRBV18
d_gene: -
j_gene: TRBJ1-2
CDR3aa: CASSPTGVLSGYTF
CDR3nt: TGTGCCAGCTCCCCAACGGGCGTGCTTTCTGGCTACACCTTC

abundance: -
v_gene: TRBV5-1
d_gene: -
j_gene: TRBJ2-1
CDR3aa: CASGTSRLATYNEQFF
CDR3nt: TGCGCCAGCGGAACTAGCCGCCTAGCAACCTACAATGAGCAGTTCTTC

abundance: -
v_gene: TRBV12-3/TRBV12-4
d_gene: -
j_gene: TRBJ1-6
CDR3aa: CASRNGGGGNNSPLHF
CDR3nt: TGTGCCAGCCGTAACGGGGGGGGCGGAAATAATTCACCCCTCCACTTT

abundance: few
v_gene: TRBV29-1
d_gene: -
j_gene: TRBJ2-1
CDR3aa: CSVGPGPVRNEQFF
CDR3nt: TGCAGCGTCGGGCCCGGGCCGGTTCGGAATGAGCAGTTCTTC

abundance: few
v_gene: TRBV5-4
d_gene: -
j_gene: TRBJ2-5
CDR3aa: CASSLRFPLGETQYF
CDR3nt: TGTGCCAGCAGCTTAAGGTTCCCCCTGGGAGAGACCCAGTACTTC

abundance: many
v_gene: TRBV29-1
d_gene: -
j_gene: TRBJ2-2
CDR3aa: CSVAVARPSTGELFF
CDR3nt: TGCAGCGTTGCGGTCGCTAGGCCCAGCACCGGGGAGCTGTTTTTT

abundance: few
v_gene: TRBV6-2/TRBV6-3
d_gene: -
j_gene: TRBJ1-1
CDR3aa: CASMWSSEAFF
CDR3nt: TGTGCCAGCATGTGGTCCTCTGAAGCTTTCTTT

abundance: once
v_gene: TRBV12-3/TRBV12-4
d_gene: -
j_gene: TRBJ2-5
CDR3aa: CASTLLGETQYF
CDR3nt: TGTGCCAGCACCCTGCTCGGGGAGACCCAGTACTTC

abundance: few
v_gene: TRBV29-1
d_gene: TRBD1
j_gene: TRBJ2-7
CDR3aa: CSVIPGQGTYEQYF
CDR3nt: TGCAGCGTTATTCCGGGACAGGGCACCTACGAGCAGTACTTC

abundance: few
v_gene: TRBV7-8
d_gene: TRBD2
j_gene: TRBJ2-5
CDR3aa: CASSSGLVVETQYF
CDR3nt: TGTGCCAGCAGCTCGGGACTAGTGGTGGAGACCCAGTACTTC

abundance: -
v_gene: TRBV12-3/TRBV12-4
d_gene: -
j_gene: TRBJ2-1
CDR3aa: CASKKIGDNEQFF
CDR3nt: TGTGCCAGCAAAAAAATCGGAGACAATGAGCAGTTCTTC

abundance: many
v_gene: TRBV9
d_gene: TRBD1
j_gene: TRBJ1-2
CDR3aa: CASSVQGDSYGYTF
CDR3nt: TGTGCCAGCAGCGTACAGGGGGACAGCTATGGCTACACCTTC

abundance: few
v_gene: TRBV4-2
d_gene: -
j_gene: TRBJ2-7
CDR3aa: CASSPGDSLLEQYF
CDR3nt: TGTGCCAGCAGCCCGGGGGACTCACTCCTCGAGCAGTACTTC

abundance: -
v_gene: TRBV19
d_gene: TRBD2
j_gene: TRBJ2-3
CDR3aa: CASRAGGLALSTDTQYF
CDR3nt: TGTGCCAGTCGCGCCGGCGGACTAGCGCTAAGCACAGATACGCAGTATTTT

abundance: few
v_gene: TRBV4-1
d_gene: TRBD2
j_gene: TRBJ2-7
CDR3aa: CASSRGPVAGGPEQYF
CDR3nt: TGCGCCAGCAGCCGAGGACCTGTAGCGGGAGGCCCCGAGCAGTACTTC

abundance: medium-sized
v_gene: TRBV6-4
d_gene: -
j_gene: TRBJ2-3
CDR3aa: CASSDTANADTQYF
CDR3nt: TGTGCCAGCAGCGACACGGCTAACGCAGATACGCAGTATTTT

abundance: few
v_gene: TRBV12-3/TRBV12-4
d_gene: TRBD2
j_gene: TRBJ2-5
CDR3aa: CASSPRLAGSQETQYF
CDR3nt: TGTGCCAGCAGTCCCCGTTTAGCGGGGAGCCAAGAGACCCAGTACTTC

abundance: few
v_gene: TRBV28
d_gene: TRBD1
j_gene: TRBJ1-3
CDR3aa: CASSTTGQGRRNTIYF
CDR3nt: TGTGCCAGCAGTACAACGGGACAGGGTAGGAGAAACACCATATATTTT

abundance: few
v_gene: TRBV20-1
d_gene: -
j_gene: TRBJ2-2
CDR3aa: CSARQGPGELFF
CDR3nt: TGCAGTGCTAGACAAGGGCCCGGGGAGCTGTTTTTT

abundance: few
v_gene: TRBV11-2
d_gene: -
j_gene: TRBJ2-6
CDR3aa: CASQFSGANVLTF
CDR3nt: TGTGCCAGCCAGTTCTCTGGGGCCAACGTCCTGACTTTC

abundance: few
v_gene: TRBV20-1
d_gene: TRBD1
j_gene: TRBJ1-6
CDR3aa: CSASRTGNSPLHF
CDR3nt: TGCAGTGCTAGTAGGACAGGGAATTCACCCCTCCACTTT

abundance: few
v_gene: TRBV28
d_gene: -
j_gene: TRBJ1-2
CDR3aa: CASSLLAGPYGYTF
CDR3nt: TGTGCCAGCAGTTTATTGGCAGGTCCCTATGGCTACACCTTC

abundance: few
v_gene: TRBV10-3
d_gene: TRBD1
j_gene: TRBJ2-7
CDR3aa: CAISSGQAYEQYF
CDR3nt: TGTGCCATCAGTTCAGGACAGGCCTACGAGCAGTACTTC

abundance: many
v_gene: TRBV4-3
d_gene: TRBD1
j_gene: TRBJ1-6
CDR3aa: CASSQFATGTSPLHF
CDR3nt: TGCGCCAGCAGCCAATTCGCGACAGGGACCTCACCCCTCCACTTT

abundance: few
v_gene: TRBV5-6
d_gene: -
j_gene: TRBJ2-1
CDR3aa: CASSLGDFDEQFF
CDR3nt: TGTGCCAGCAGCTTGGGGGACTTCGATGAGCAGTTCTTC

abundance: -
v_gene: TRBV28
d_gene: TRBD2
j_gene: TRBJ2-3
CDR3aa: CASNPSGSPEYAQYF
CDR3nt: TGTGCCAGCAATCCTAGCGGGAGCCCCGAGTACGCGCAGTATTTT

abundance: -
v_gene: TRBV5-1
d_gene: -
j_gene: TRBJ1-2
CDR3aa: CASRISTDYGYTF
CDR3nt: TGCGCCAGCAGGATATCGACGGACTATGGCTACACCTTC

abundance: -
v_gene: TRBV5-4
d_gene: -
j_gene: TRBJ2-1
CDR3aa: CASSLGGRMDEQFF
CDR3nt: TGTGCCAGCAGCTTGGGGGGCCGGATGGATGAGCAGTTCTTC

abundance: -
v_gene: TRBV7-9
d_gene: -
j_gene: TRBJ1-3
CDR3aa: CASSLVGTVSSGNTIYF
CDR3nt: TGTGCCAGCAGCTTAGTTGGAACCGTGAGCTCTGGAAACACCATATATTTT

abundance: -
v_gene: TRBV7-2
d_gene: -
j_gene: TRBJ1-2
CDR3aa: CASSLDRVWGGYGYTF
CDR3nt: TGTGCCAGCAGCTTAGATCGGGTGTGGGGGGGATATGGCTACACCTTC

abundance: -
v_gene: TRBV29-1
d_gene: -
j_gene: TRBJ2-5
CDR3aa: CSFGGSQETQYF
CDR3nt: TGCAGTTTTGGGGGCAGTCAAGAGACCCAGTACTTC

abundance: few
v_gene: TRBV2
d_gene: -
j_gene: TRBJ2-1
CDR3aa: CARTSSYNEQFF
CDR3nt: TGTGCCAGGACTAGTTCCTACAATGAGCAGTTCTTC

abundance: -
v_gene: TRBV4-2
d_gene: -
j_gene: TRBJ2-3
CDR3aa: CASSQWRQGTDTQYF
CDR3nt: TGTGCCAGCAGTCAATGGCGCCAAGGCACAGATACGCAGTATTTT

abundance: -
v_gene: TRBV7-9
d_gene: TRBD2
j_gene: TRBJ2-3
CDR3aa: CASSIVGLAVSTDTQYF
CDR3nt: TGTGCCAGCAGCATCGTGGGACTAGCGGTTAGCACAGATACGCAGTATTTT

abundance: few
v_gene: TRBV20-1
d_gene: -
j_gene: TRBJ1-5
CDR3aa: CSAPGGARGNQPQHF
CDR3nt: TGCAGTGCGCCGGGGGGGGCGCGCGGCAATCAGCCCCAGCATTTT

abundance: few
v_gene: TRBV29-1
d_gene: TRBD2
j_gene: TRBJ2-1
CDR3aa: CSAISGGYYNEQFF
CDR3nt: TGCAGCGCCATTAGCGGGGGTTACTACAATGAGCAGTTCTTC

abundance: few
v_gene: TRBV5-1
d_gene: TRBD1
j_gene: TRBJ2-5
CDR3aa: CASSLAPGGEETQYF
CDR3nt: TGCGCCAGCAGCTTGGCGCCAGGGGGCGAGGAGACCCAGTACTTC

abundance: many
v_gene: TRBV10-3
d_gene: TRBD1
j_gene: TRBJ2-1
CDR3aa: CAISEGQGSYNEQFF
CDR3nt: TGTGCCATCAGTGAAGGACAGGGTTCCTACAATGAGCAGTTCTTC

abundance: -
v_gene: TRBV6-2/TRBV6-3
d_gene: -
j_gene: TRBJ2-7
CDR3aa: CASSYPIRVAGTTSYEQYF
CDR3nt: TGTGCCAGCAGTTACCCGATCAGGGTAGCCGGGACAACCTCCTACGAGCAGTACTTC

abundance: few
v_gene: TRBV27
d_gene: TRBD2
j_gene: TRBJ2-3
CDR3aa: CASSLWREFPSDTQYF
CDR3nt: TGTGCCAGCAGTTTATGGCGGGAGTTCCCCTCAGATACGCAGTATTTT

abundance: -
v_gene: TRBV18
d_gene: -
j_gene: TRBJ2-1
CDR3aa: CASSPRRLSSYNEQFF
CDR3nt: TGTGCCAGCTCACCACGACGGCTTAGCTCCTACAATGAGCAGTTCTTC

abundance: -
v_gene: TRBV29-1
d_gene: TRBD1
j_gene: TRBJ2-7
CDR3aa: CSVWGTGGVVYEQYF
CDR3nt: TGCAGCGTTTGGGGCACAGGGGGCGTAGTCTACGAGCAGTACTTC

abundance: -
v_gene: TRBV29-1
d_gene: -
j_gene: TRBJ2-1
CDR3aa: CSVVSSNEQFF
CDR3nt: TGCAGCGTTGTCTCCTCCAATGAGCAGTTCTTC